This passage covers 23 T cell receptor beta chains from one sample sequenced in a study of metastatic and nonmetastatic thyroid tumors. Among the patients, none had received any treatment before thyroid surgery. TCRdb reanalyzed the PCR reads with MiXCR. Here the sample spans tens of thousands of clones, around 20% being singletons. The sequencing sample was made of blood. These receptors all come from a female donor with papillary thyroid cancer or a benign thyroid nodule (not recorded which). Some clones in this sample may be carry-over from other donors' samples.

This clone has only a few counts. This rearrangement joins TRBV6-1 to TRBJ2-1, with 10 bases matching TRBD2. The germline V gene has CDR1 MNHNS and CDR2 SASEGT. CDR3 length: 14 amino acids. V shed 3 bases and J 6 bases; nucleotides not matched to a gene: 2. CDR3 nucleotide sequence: TGTGCCAGCAGTGATAGCGGGAGGTTCAATGAGCAGTTCTTC. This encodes CASSDSGRFNEQFF.

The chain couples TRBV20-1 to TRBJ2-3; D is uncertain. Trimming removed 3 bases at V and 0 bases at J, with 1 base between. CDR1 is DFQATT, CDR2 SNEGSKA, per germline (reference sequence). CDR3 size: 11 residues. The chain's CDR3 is CSARSTDTQYF. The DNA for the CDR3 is TGCAGTGCTAGGAGCACAGATACGCAGTATTTT.

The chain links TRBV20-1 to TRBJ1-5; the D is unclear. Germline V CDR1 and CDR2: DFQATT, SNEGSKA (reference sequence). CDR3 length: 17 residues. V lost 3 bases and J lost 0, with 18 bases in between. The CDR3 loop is CSARRRGFAHSNQPQHF. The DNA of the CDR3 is TGCAGTGCTAGGAGGCGGGGTTTCGCTCATAGCAATCAGCCCCAGCATTTT.

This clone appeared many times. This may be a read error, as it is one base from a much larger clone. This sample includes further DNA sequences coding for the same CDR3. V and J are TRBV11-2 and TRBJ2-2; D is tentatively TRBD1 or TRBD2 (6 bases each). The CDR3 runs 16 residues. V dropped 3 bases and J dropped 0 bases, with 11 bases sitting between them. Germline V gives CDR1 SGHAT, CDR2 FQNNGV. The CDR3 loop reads CASSFGGGANTGELFF. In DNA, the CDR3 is TGTGCCAGCAGCTTTGGAGGGGGTGCGAACACCGGGGAGCTGTTTTTT. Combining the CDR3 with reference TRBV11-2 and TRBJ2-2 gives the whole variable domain EAGVAQSPRYKIIEKRQSVAFWCNPISGHATLYWYQQILGQGPKLLIQFQNNGVVDDSQLPKDRFSAERLKGVDSTLKIQPAKLEDSAVYLCASSFGGGANTGELFFGEGSRLTVL.

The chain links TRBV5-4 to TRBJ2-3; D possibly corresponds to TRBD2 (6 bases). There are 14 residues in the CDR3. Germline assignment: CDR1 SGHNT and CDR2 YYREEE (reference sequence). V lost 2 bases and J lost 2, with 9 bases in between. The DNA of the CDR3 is TGTGCCAGCAGCTTACTAGCATCCACAGATACGCAGTATTTT. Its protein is CASSLLASTDTQYF.

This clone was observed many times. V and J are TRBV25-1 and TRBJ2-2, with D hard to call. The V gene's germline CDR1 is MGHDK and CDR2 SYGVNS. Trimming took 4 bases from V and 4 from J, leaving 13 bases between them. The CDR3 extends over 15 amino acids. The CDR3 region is CASSGRRTTTGELFF. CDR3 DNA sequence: TGTGCCAGCAGTGGACGGAGAACAACCACCGGGGAGCTGTTTTTT.

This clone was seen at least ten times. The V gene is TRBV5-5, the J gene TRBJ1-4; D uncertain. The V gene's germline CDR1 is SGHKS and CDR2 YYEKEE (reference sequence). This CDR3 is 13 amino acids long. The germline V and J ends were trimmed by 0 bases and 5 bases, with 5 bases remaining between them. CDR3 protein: CASSLGYNEKLFF. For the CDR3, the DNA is TGTGCCAGCAGCTTGGGGTACAATGAAAAACTGTTTTTT.

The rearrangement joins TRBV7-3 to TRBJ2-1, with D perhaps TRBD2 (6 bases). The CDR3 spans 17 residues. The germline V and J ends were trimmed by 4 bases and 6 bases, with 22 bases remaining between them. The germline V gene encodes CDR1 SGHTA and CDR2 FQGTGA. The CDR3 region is CASSSTFSDYTGNEQFF. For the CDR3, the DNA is TGTGCCAGCAGCTCAACCTTTTCGGACTATACGGGCAATGAGCAGTTCTTC. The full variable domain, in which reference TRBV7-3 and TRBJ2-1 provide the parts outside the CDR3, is GAGVSQTPSNKVTEKGKYVELRCDPISGHTALYWYRQSLGQGPEFLIYFQGTGAADDSGLPNDRFFAVRPEGSVSTLKIQRTERGDSAVYLCASSSTFSDYTGNEQFFGPGTRLTVL.

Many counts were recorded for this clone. CDR3 sequence (DNA): TGTGCCAGCAGTTTGTGGGGGGCAGGGGTGGTCACTGAAGCTTTCTTT. As protein: CASSLWGAGVVTEAFF. The V and J genes are TRBV12-3 or TRBV12-4 and TRBJ1-1, with D maybe TRBD1 (6 bases). V was trimmed by 3 bases and J by 4 bases, leaving 18 bases between them. The CDR3 covers 16 residues.

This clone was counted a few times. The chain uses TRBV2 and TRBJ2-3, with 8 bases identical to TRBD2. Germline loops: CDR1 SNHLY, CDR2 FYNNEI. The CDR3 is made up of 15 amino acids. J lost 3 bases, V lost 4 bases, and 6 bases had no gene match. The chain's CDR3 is CASSGSGAWTDTQYF. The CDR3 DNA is TGTGCCAGCAGTGGTAGCGGGGCATGGACAGATACGCAGTATTTT.

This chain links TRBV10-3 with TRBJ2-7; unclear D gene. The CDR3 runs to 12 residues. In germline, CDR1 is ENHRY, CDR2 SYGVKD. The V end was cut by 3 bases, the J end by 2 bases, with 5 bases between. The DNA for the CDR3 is TGTGCCATCAGTGACCATCCCTACGAGCAGTACTTC. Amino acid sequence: CAISDHPYEQYF.

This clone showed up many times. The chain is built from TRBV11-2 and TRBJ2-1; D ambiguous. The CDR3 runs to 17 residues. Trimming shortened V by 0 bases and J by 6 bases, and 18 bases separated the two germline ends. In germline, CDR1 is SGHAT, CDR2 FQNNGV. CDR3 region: CASSLEGSMPASNEQFF. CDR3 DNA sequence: TGTGCCAGCAGCTTAGAAGGGTCGATGCCGGCCTCCAATGAGCAGTTCTTC.

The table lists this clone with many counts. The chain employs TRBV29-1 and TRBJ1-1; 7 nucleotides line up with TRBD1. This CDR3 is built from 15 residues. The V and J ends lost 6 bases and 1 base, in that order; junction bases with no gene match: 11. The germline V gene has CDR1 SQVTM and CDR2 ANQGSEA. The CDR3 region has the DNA TGCAGCGTCTGGGGCAGGGGGAGTGGGAACACTGAAGCTTTCTTT. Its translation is CSVWGRGSGNTEAFF.

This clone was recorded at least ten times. The CDR3 is CASSLTSGVTGELFF. The CDR3 nucleotides are TGTGCCAGCAGTCTGACTAGCGGGGTCACCGGGGAGCTGTTTTTT. The chain is built from TRBV7-6 and TRBJ2-2; 11 bases match TRBD2. Germline CDR1 SGHVS, CDR2 FNYEAQ. The CDR3 length is 15 residues. V dropped 6 bases and J dropped 4; count of bases not matched to a gene: 4. The variable domain in full, completed from reference TRBV7-6 and TRBJ2-2, reads GAGVSQSPRYKVTKRGQDVALRCDPISGHVSLYWYRQALGQGPEFLTYFNYEAQQDKSGLPNDRFSAERPEGSISTLTIQRTEQRDSAMYRCASSLTSGVTGELFFGEGSRLTVL.

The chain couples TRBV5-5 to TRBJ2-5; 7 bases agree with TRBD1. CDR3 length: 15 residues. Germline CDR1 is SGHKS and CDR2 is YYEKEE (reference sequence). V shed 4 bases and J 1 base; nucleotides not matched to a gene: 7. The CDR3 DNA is TGTGCCAGCAGCACGCAGGGACAGTCCCAAGAGACCCAGTACTTC. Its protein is CASSTQGQSQETQYF.

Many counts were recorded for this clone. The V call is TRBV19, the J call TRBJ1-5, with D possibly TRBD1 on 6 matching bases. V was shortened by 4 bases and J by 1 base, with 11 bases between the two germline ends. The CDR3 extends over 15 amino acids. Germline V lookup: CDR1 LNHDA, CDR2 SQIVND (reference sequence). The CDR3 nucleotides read TGTGCCAGTAGTAGGTCAGGACAGAGCAATCAGCCCCAGCATTTT. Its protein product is CASSRSGQSNQPQHF.

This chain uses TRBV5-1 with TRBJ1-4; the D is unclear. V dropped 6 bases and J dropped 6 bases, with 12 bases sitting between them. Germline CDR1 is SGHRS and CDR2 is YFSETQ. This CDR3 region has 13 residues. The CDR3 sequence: CASKSQEDEKLFF. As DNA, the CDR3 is TGCGCCAGCAAATCGCAGGAAGATGAAAAACTGTTTTTT.

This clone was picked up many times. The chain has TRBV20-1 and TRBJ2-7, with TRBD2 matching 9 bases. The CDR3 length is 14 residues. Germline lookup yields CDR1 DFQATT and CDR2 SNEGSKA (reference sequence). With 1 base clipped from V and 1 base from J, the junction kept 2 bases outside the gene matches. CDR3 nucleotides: TGCAGTGCTAGAGCGCTAGCGGGATCCTACGAGCAGTACTTC. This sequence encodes CSARALAGSYEQYF.

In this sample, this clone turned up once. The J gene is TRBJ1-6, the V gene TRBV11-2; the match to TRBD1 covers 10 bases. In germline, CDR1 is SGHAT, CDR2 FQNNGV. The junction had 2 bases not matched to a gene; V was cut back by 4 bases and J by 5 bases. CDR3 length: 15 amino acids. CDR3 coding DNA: TGTGCCAGCAGCTCCGGACAGGGGGATAATTCACCCCTCCACTTT. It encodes CASSSGQGDNSPLHF. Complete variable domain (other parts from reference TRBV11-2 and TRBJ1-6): EAGVAQSPRYKIIEKRQSVAFWCNPISGHATLYWYQQILGQGPKLLIQFQNNGVVDDSQLPKDRFSAERLKGVDSTLKIQPAKLEDSAVYLCASSSGQGDNSPLHFGNGTRLTVT.

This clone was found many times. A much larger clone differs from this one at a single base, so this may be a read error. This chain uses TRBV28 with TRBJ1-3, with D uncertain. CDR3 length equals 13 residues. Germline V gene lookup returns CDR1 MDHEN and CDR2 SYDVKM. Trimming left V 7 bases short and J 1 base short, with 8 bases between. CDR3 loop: CASKLQSGNTIYF. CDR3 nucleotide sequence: TGTGCCAGCAAATTGCAGTCTGGAAACACCATATATTTT.

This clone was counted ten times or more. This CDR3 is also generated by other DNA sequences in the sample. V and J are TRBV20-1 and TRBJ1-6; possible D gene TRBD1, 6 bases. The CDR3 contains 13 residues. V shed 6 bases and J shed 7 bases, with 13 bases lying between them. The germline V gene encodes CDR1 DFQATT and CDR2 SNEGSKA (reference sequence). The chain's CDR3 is CSARGNPNSPLHF. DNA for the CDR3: TGCAGTGCCAGGGGCAACCCGAATTCACCCCTCCACTTT.

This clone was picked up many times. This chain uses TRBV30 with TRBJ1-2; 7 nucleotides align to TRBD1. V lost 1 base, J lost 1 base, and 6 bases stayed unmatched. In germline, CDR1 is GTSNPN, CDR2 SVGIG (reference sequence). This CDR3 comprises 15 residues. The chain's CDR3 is CAWSDLHRGNYGYTF. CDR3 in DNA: TGTGCCTGGAGTGACCTTCACAGGGGTAACTATGGCTACACCTTC.

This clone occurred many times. CDR3 sequence reads: CASSLSPGATEAFF. In DNA form, the CDR3 reads TGTGCCAGCAGTTTATCGCCGGGGGCCACTGAAGCTTTCTTT. This chain connects TRBV27 to TRBJ1-1; D is perhaps TRBD1 (6 bases). V was clipped by 0 bases and J by 4 bases, with 9 bases between them. The germline CDR1 and CDR2 sequences are MNHEY and SMNVEV (reference sequence). The CDR3 is 14 amino acids.